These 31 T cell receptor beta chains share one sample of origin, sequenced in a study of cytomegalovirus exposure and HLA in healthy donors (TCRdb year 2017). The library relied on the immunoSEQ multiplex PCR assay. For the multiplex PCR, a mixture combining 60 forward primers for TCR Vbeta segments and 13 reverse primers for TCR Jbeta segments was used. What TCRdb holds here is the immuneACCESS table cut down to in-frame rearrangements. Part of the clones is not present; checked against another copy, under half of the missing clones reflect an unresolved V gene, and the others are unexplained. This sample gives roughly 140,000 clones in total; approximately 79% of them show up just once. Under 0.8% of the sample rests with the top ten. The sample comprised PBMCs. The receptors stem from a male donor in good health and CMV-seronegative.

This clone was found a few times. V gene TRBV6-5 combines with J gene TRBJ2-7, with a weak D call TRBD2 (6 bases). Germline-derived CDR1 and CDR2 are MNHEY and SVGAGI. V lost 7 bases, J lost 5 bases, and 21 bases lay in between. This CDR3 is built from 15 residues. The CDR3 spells CASKTLRASAHEQYF. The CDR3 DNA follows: TGTGCCAGCAAAACCCTTCGAGCTAGCGCGCACGAGCAGTACTTC.

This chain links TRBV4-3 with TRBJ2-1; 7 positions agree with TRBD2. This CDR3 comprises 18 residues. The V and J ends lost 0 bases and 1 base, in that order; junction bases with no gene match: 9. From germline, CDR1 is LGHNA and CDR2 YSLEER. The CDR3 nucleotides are TGCGCCAGCAGCCAAGAAGCAGTAGCGGGTGAATCCTACAATGAGCAGTTCTTC. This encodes CASSQEAVAGESYNEQFF.

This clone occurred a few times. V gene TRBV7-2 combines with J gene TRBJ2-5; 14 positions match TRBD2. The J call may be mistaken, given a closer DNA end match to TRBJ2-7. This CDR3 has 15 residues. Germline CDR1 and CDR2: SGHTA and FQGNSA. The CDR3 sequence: CASSPTSGRASEQYF. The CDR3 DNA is TGTGCCAGCAGCCCGACTAGCGGGAGGGCCTCCGAGCAGTACTTC.

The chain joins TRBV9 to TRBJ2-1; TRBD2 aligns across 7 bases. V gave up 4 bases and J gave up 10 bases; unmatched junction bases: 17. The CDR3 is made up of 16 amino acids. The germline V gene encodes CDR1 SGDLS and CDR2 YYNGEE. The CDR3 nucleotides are TGTGCCAGCAGCATCCCGATAGCGGGCGGAACCGGAGAGCAGTTCTTC. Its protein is CASSIPIAGGTGEQFF.

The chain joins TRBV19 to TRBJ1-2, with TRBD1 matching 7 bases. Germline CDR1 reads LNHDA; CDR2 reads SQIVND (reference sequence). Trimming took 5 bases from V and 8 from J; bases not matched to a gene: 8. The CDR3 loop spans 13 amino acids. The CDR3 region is CASSRRDRQGYTF. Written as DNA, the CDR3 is TGTGCCAGTAGTCGGCGGGACAGACAAGGCTACACCTTC.

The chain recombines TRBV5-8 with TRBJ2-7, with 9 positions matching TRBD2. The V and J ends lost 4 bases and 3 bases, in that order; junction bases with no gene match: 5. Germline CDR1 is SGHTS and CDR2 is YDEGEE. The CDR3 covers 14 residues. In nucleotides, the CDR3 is TGTGCCAGCAGCGGAAGCGGGAGGCTCTACGAGCAGTACTTC. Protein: CASSGSGRLYEQYF.

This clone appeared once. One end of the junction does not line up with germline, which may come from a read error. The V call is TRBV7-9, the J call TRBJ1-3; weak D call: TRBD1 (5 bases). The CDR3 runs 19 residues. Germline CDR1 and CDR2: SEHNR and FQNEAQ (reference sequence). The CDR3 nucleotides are TGTTCCAGCAGCCCAGGGACTGTTGCCCGTACTTACTCTGGAAACACCATATATTTT. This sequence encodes CSSSPGTVARTYSGNTIYF.

This CDR3 is CASSTLEGREGEQFF. The CDR3 DNA reads as TGTGCCAGCAGCACCCTGGAGGGTAGGGAGGGTGAGCAGTTCTTC. The rearrangement uses TRBV7-3 and TRBJ2-1; TRBD2 matches 7 bases. Per germline, CDR1 SGHTA and CDR2 FQGTGA. The trim removed 5 bases at V and 9 bases at J, leaving 13 bases unmatched. This CDR3 is 15 amino acids long.

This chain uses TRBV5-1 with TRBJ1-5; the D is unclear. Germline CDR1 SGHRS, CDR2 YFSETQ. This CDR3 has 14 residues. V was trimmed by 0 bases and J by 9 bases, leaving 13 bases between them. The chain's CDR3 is CASSLAPAVGPQHF. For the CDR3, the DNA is TGCGCCAGCAGCTTGGCCCCGGCGGTGGGGCCCCAGCATTTT.

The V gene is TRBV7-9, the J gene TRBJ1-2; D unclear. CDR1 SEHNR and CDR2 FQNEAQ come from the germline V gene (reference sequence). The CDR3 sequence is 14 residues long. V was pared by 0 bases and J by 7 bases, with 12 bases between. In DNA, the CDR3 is TGTGCCAGCAGCTTAGCCCCGGATTCGGGTGGCTACACCTTC. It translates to CASSLAPDSGGYTF.

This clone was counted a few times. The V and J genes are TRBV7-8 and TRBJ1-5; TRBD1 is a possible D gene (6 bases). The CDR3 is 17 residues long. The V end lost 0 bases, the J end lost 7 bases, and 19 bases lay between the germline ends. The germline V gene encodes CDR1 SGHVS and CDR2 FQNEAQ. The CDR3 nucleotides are TGTGCCAGCAGCTTAGCGCTTATTGGTGCAGGGGAACAGCCCCAGCATTTT. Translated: CASSLALIGAGEQPQHF.

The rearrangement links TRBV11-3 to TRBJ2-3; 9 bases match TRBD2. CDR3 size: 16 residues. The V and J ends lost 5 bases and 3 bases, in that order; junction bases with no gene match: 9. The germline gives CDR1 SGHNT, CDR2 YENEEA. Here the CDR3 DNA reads TGTGCCAGCAGCGCCCGCAGCGGGGGGCGTACAGATACGCAGTATTTT. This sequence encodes CASSARSGGRTDTQYF. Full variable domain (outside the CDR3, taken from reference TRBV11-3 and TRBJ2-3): EAGVVQSPRYKIIEKKQPVAFWCNPISGHNTLYWYLQNLGQGPELLIRYENEEAVDDSQLPKDRFSAERLKGVDSTLKIQPAELGDSAVYLCASSARSGGRTDTQYFGPGTRLTVL.

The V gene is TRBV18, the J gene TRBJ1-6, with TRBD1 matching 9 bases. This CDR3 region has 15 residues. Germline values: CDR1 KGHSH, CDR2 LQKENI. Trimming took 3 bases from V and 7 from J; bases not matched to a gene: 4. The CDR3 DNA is TGTGCCAGCTCACCCTCGACAGGGGGGAATTCACCCCTCCACTTT. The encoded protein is CASSPSTGGNSPLHF.

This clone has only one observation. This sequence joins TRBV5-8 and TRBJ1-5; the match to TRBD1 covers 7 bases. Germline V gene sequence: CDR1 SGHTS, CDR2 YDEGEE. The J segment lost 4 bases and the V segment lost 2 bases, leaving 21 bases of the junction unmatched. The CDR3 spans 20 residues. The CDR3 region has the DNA TGTGCCAGCAGCTTCTGGCCCGGGACAGTCCAACTCGCCTCGAATCAGCCCCAGCATTTT. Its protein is CASSFWPGTVQLASNQPQHF.

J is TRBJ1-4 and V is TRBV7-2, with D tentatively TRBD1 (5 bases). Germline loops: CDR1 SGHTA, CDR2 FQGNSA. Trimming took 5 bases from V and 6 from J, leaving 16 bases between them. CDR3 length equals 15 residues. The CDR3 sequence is CASSPQATGYEKLFF. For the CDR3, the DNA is TGTGCCAGCAGCCCACAGGCTACAGGATATGAAAAACTGTTTTTT. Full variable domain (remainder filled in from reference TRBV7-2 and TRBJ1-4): GAGVSQSPSNKVTEKGKDVELRCDPISGHTALYWYRQSLGQGLEFLIYFQGNSAPDKSGLPSDRFSAERTGGSVSTLTIQRTQQEDSAVYLCASSPQATGYEKLFFGSGTQLSVL.

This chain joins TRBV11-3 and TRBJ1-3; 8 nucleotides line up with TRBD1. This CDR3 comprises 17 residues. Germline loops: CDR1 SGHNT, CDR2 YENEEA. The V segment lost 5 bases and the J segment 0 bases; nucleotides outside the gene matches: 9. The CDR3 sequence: CASSPRDRWSSGNTIYF. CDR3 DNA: TGTGCCAGCAGCCCCCGGGACAGGTGGAGCTCTGGAAACACCATATATTTT.

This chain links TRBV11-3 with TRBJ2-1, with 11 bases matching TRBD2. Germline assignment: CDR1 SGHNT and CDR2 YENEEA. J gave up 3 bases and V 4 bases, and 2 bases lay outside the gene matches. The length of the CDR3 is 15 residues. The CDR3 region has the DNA TGTGCCAGCAGCTCCGGGACTAGCGGCTACAATGAGCAGTTCTTC. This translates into CASSSGTSGYNEQFF.

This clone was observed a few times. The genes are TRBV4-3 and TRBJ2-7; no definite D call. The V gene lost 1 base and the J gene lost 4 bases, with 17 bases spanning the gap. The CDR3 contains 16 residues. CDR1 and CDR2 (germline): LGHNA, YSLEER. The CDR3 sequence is CASSQAVLSQPYEQYF. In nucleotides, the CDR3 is TGCGCCAGCAGCCAAGCGGTATTGTCACAGCCTTACGAGCAGTACTTC.

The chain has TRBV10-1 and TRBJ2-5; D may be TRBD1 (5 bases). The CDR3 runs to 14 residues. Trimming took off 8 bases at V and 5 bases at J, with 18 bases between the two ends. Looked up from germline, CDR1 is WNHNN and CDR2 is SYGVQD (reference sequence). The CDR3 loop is CASPGQPYPETQYF. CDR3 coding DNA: TGCGCCAGCCCAGGGCAGCCCTATCCGGAGACCCAGTACTTC.

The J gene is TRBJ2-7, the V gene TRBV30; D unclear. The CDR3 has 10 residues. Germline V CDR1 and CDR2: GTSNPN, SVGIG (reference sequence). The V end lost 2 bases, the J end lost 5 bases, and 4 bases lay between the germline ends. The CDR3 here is CAWSQDEQYF. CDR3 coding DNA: TGTGCCTGGAGTCAGGACGAGCAGTACTTC. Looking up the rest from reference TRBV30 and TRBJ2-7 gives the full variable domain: SQTIHQWPATLVQPVGSPLSLECTVEGTSNPNLYWYRQAAGRGLQLLFYSVGIGQISSEVPQNLSASRPQDRQFILSSKKLLLSDSGFYLCAWSQDEQYFGPGTRLTVT.

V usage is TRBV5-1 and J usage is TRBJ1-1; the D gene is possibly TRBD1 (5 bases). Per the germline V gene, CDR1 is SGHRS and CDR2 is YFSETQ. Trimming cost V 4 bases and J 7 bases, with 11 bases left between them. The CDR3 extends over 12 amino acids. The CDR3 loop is CASSRPGVEAFF. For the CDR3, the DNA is TGCGCCAGCAGCCGCCCGGGGGTTGAAGCTTTCTTT.

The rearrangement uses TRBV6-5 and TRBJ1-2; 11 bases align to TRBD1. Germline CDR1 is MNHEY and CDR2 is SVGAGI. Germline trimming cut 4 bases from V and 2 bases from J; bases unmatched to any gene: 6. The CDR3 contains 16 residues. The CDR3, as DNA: TGTGCCAGCAGTTCGGACAGGGGGCGCGGCAACTATGGCTACACCTTC. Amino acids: CASSSDRGRGNYGYTF.

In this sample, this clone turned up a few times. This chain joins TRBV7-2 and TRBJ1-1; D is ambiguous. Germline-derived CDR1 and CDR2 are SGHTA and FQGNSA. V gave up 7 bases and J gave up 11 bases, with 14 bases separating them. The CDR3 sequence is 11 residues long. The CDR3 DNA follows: TGTGCCAGCACCTTCCGGGATGTGGCTTTCTTT. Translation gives CASTFRDVAFF.

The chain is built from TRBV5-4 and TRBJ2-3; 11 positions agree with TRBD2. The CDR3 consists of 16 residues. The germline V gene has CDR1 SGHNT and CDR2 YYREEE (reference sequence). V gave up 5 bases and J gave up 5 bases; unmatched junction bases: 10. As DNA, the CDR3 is TGTGCCAGCAGTCGCACGCTACTAGCGGGAGTAGATACGCAGTATTTT. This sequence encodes CASSRTLLAGVDTQYF.

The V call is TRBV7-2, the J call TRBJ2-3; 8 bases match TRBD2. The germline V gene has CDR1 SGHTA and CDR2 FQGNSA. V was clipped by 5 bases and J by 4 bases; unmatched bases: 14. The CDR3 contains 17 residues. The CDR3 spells CASSTPLSGVLADTQYF. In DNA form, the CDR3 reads TGTGCCAGCAGCACCCCCCTTAGCGGGGTTTTGGCAGATACGCAGTATTTT.

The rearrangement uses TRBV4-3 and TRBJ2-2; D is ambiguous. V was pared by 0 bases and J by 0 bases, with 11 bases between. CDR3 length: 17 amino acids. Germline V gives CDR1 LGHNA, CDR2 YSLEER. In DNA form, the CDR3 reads TGCGCCAGCAGCCAAGAGTGGTCTCTAACGAACACCGGGGAGCTGTTTTTT. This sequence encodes CASSQEWSLTNTGELFF.

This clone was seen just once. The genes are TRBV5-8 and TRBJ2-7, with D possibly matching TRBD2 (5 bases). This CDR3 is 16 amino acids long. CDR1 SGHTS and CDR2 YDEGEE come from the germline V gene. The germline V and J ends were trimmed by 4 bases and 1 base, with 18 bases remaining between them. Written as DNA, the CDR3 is TGTGCCAGCAGCCTAGCCCCGGACGAAGGATCCTACGAGCAGTACTTC. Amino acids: CASSLAPDEGSYEQYF.

CDR3 residues: CASSLVGTGVMNTEAFF. As DNA, the CDR3 is TGTGCCAGCAGCTTAGTTGGGACAGGGGTCATGAACACTGAAGCTTTCTTT. The rearrangement links TRBV7-9 to TRBJ1-1, with 10 bases fitting TRBD1. V shed 1 base and J 0 bases; nucleotides not matched to a gene: 5. The CDR3 has 17 amino acids. The germline gives CDR1 SEHNR, CDR2 FQNEAQ (reference sequence).

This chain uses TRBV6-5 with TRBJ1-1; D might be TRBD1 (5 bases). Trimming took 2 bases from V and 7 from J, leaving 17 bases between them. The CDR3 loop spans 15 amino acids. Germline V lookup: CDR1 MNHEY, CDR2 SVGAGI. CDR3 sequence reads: CASSYTPGDWDEAFF. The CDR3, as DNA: TGTGCCAGCAGTTACACCCCCGGGGACTGGGATGAAGCTTTCTTT.

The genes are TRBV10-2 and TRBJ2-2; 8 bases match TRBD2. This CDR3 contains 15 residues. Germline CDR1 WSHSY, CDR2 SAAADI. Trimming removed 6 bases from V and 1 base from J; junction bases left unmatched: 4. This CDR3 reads CASSASGLNTGELFF. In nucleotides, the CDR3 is TGCGCCAGCAGCGCTAGCGGGTTGAACACCGGGGAGCTGTTTTTT.

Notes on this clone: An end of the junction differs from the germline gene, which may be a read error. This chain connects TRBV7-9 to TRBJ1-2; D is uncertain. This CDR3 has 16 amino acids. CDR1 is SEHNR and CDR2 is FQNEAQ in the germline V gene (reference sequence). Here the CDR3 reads CSSSPRTEAVFYGYTF. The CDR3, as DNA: TGTTCCAGCAGCCCTAGAACGGAGGCCGTATTCTATGGCTACACCTTC.